These 10 T cell receptor beta chains share one sample of origin, sequenced in a study of cytomegalovirus exposure and HLA in healthy donors. 13 Jbeta primers and 60 Vbeta primers were used for the PCR. Using immunoSEQ multiplex PCR, the repertoire was profiled, and TCRdb retains in-frame clones only, with some absent. Among around 230,000 clones listed, more than 75% were seen once. The material sequenced was PBMCs. Source of these receptors: a girl aged 2-15 years in good health and CMV-seronegative.

The table lists this clone with a count of one. The junction and the germline gene differ at one end; a read error may be behind it. The rearrangement joins TRBV6-5 to TRBJ1-3; 9 bases map to TRBD1. The germline CDR1 and CDR2 sequences are MNHEY and SVGAGI. This CDR3 has 14 residues. CDR3 sequence: CASSYRGLGNTIYF. The CDR3 nucleotides are TGTGCCAGTAGTTACAGGGGGCTTGGAAACACCATATATTTT.

The V and J genes are TRBV10-1 and TRBJ2-7, with D tentatively TRBD1 (6 bases). Germline loops: CDR1 WNHNN, CDR2 SYGVQD (reference sequence). This CDR3 comprises 14 residues. Trimming cost V 1 base and J 2 bases, with 9 bases left between them. The CDR3 coding sequence is TGCGCCAGCAGTGAGTGGGGGCGCCCCTACGAGCAGTACTTC. Protein sequence: CASSEWGRPYEQYF.

The rearrangement joins TRBV11-2 to TRBJ2-3; D might be TRBD2 (5 bases). Trimming removed 4 bases from V and 2 bases from J, with 16 bases in between. The CDR3 runs to 16 residues. Germline V CDR1 and CDR2: SGHAT, FQNNGV. This CDR3 reads CASSSLGIALTDTQYF. Here the CDR3 DNA reads TGTGCCAGCAGCTCCCTGGGTATAGCGCTCACAGATACGCAGTATTTT.

The chain joins TRBV5-4 to TRBJ2-3, with 7 bases fitting TRBD1. With V trimmed by 9 bases and J by 3 bases, 7 bases remained unmatched. The CDR3 loop spans 13 amino acids. Germline V gene sequence: CDR1 SGHNT, CDR2 YYREEE (reference sequence). The CDR3 sequence: CAIRDSHTDTQYF. The DNA of the CDR3 is TGTGCCATCCGGGACAGTCATACAGATACGCAGTATTTT.

This rearrangement joins TRBV6-1 to TRBJ1-5; D gene ambiguous. The CDR3 totals 14 residues. Germline assignment: CDR1 MNHNS and CDR2 SASEGT. The V end was cut by 3 bases, the J end by 6 bases, with 12 bases between. CDR3 nucleotides: TGTGCCAGCAGTGACAGACAAGTTATTCAGCCCCAGCATTTT. This sequence encodes CASSDRQVIQPQHF.

This clone was seen only a few times. The chain is built from TRBV19 and TRBJ2-7, with TRBD2 matching over 8 bases. The CDR3 totals 15 residues. The germline V gene has CDR1 LNHDA and CDR2 SQIVND (reference sequence). J gave up 1 base and V 1 base, and 3 bases lay outside the gene matches. The CDR3 bases are TGTGCCAGTAGTATAGGCGCGGGAGGTTCCTACGAGCAGTACTTC. Its protein product is CASSIGAGGSYEQYF.

The chain combines TRBV19 with TRBJ2-1; 9 bases line up with TRBD2. The CDR3 sequence is 15 residues long. The V gene end was trimmed by 3 bases and the J gene end by 4 bases; junction bases not matched to a gene: 4. Germline CDR1 and CDR2: LNHDA and SQIVND (reference sequence). CDR3 DNA sequence: TGTGCCAGTAGTATGTCTAGCGGGACTTACAATGAGCAGTTCTTC. This translates into CASSMSSGTYNEQFF.

This chain uses TRBV29-1 with TRBJ2-7; D may be TRBD1 (6 bases). Trimming removed 1 base at V and 2 bases at J, with 21 bases between. The CDR3 is 17 amino acids. Germline CDR1 is SQVTM and CDR2 is ANQGSEA. The DNA of the CDR3 is TGCAGCGTTGAAGCCACGGTTCCAGGGGAAAGGACCTACGAGCAGTACTTC. Protein: CSVEATVPGERTYEQYF.

The CDR3 sequence is CAWSVPGTGVTIYF. The CDR3 nucleotides read TGTGCCTGGAGTGTACCAGGGACAGGGGTTACCATATATTTT. V and J are TRBV30 and TRBJ1-3, with 10 bases aligning to TRBD1. This CDR3 spans 14 amino acids. With V trimmed by 0 bases and J by 10 bases, 6 bases remained unmatched. Germline-derived CDR1 and CDR2 are GTSNPN and SVGIG (reference sequence).

The sample holds one count of this clone. The gene calls are TRBV6-5 and TRBJ2-7, with TRBD1 identical over 7 bases. The CDR3 sequence is 14 residues long. Germline V gives CDR1 MNHEY, CDR2 SVGAGI. The trim removed 5 bases at V and 5 bases at J, leaving 9 bases unmatched. For the CDR3, the DNA is TGTGCCAGCAGTCACAGGGGCTCGGAGGACGAGCAGTACTTC. Protein: CASSHRGSEDEQYF.